The 25 T cell receptor beta chains below all came from one sample that was sequenced in a study of graft-versus-host responses after intestinal transplantation. Measured with immunoSEQ multiplex PCR; TCRdb has only the in-frame clones, and not every one. Of about 30,000 clones listed, about 90% are singletons. The sequences come from PBMCs, collected around 480 days after intestinal transplantation. Receptors were obtained from a human patient who received an intestinal transplant, so some T cells may come from the graft donor.

Points on this clone: This specimen includes other DNA sequences encoding the same CDR3. This chain connects TRBV5-6 to TRBJ2-1; TRBD2 matches at 9 bases. This CDR3 comprises 13 residues. Trimming at V came to 1 base and at J to 10 bases, leaving 3 bases not matched to a gene. Germline V gene lookup returns CDR1 SGHDT and CDR2 YYEEEE. CDR3 DNA: TGTGCCAGCAGCTTGAGGGCGGGGGGGGAGCAGTTCTTC. Residues: CASSLRAGGEQFF.

This chain joins TRBV9 and TRBJ2-2; 8 bases line up with TRBD1. This CDR3 contains 16 residues. With V trimmed by 3 bases and J by 4 bases, 8 bases remained unmatched. Germline V gene data show CDR1 as SGDLS and CDR2 as YYNGEE. The CDR3 sequence: CASSAQTGATTGELFF. CDR3 sequence (DNA): TGTGCCAGCAGCGCCCAGACAGGGGCGACCACCGGGGAGCTGTTTTTT.

This sequence joins TRBV2 and TRBJ2-1; 10 positions agree with TRBD2. Germline loops: CDR1 SNHLY, CDR2 FYNNEI. There are 15 residues in the CDR3. Unmatched junction bases numbered 3, after V lost 3 bases and J lost 4 bases. The CDR3 is CASSDLAGGYNEQFF. The CDR3 region has the DNA TGTGCCAGCAGTGATTTAGCGGGGGGATACAATGAGCAGTTCTTC.

The CDR3 DNA is TGTGCCAGCAGCTTAGGTTACGGCCAAAGCTCCTACAATGAGCAGTTCTTC. Its protein is CASSLGYGQSSYNEQFF. The chain links TRBV7-9 to TRBJ2-1; no firm D call. The ends were cut back, 1 base at V and 0 bases at J, with 13 bases in the middle. CDR1 is SEHNR, CDR2 FQNEAQ, per germline (reference sequence). The CDR3 spans 17 residues.

The V and J genes are TRBV5-1 and TRBJ2-6; 10 positions agree with TRBD1. V was clipped by 3 bases and J by 0 bases; unmatched bases: 12. This CDR3 has 20 amino acids. Germline CDR1 SGHRS, CDR2 YFSETQ. The CDR3, as DNA: TGCGCCAGCAGCTCCTACCGATGGACAGGGGGAGTCTCTGGGGCCAACGTCCTGACTTTC. It specifies CASSSYRWTGGVSGANVLTF.

The chain couples TRBV19 to TRBJ2-7, with 8 bases lining up with TRBD2. The CDR3 sequence is 15 residues long. Trimming cost V 3 bases and J 3 bases; bases outside gene matches: 7. Per the germline V gene, CDR1 is LNHDA and CDR2 is SQIVND (reference sequence). Here the CDR3 DNA reads TGTGCCAGTAGTATCGAAGCGGGGGTAGGCTACGAGCAGTACTTC. This gives the protein CASSIEAGVGYEQYF.

This clone was observed a few times. The chain couples TRBV29-1 to TRBJ2-7; D is possibly TRBD1 or TRBD2 (6 bases each). CDR3 size: 12 residues. Looked up from germline, CDR1 is SQVTM and CDR2 is ANQGSEA. The V and J ends lost 4 bases and 6 bases respectively, with 13 bases between them. DNA of the CDR3: TGCAGCGTTGCGGGGGCTCTGAGCGAGCAGTACTTC. Its protein is CSVAGALSEQYF.

This rearrangement joins TRBV28 to TRBJ2-3; TRBD1 or TRBD2 may be the D gene (5 bases each). The germline V gene has CDR1 MDHEN and CDR2 SYDVKM. CDR3 size: 13 residues. V dropped 5 bases and J dropped 8 bases, with 14 bases sitting between them. CDR3 DNA sequence: TGTGCCAGCAGTCAGGGACCAGAAGGTACGCAGTATTTT. Amino acid sequence: CASSQGPEGTQYF.

V usage is TRBV5-1 and J usage is TRBJ1-5; D remains ambiguous. V was trimmed by 1 base and J by 4 bases, leaving 6 bases between them. Germline V gene sequence: CDR1 SGHRS, CDR2 YFSETQ. This CDR3 is 13 amino acids long. The CDR3 reads CASSLSGNQPQHF. CDR3 bases: TGCGCCAGCAGCTTGAGCGGGAATCAGCCCCAGCATTTT.

J is TRBJ2-7 and V is TRBV7-6; D is possibly TRBD2 (6 bases). The CDR3 has 16 amino acids. CDR1 is SGHVS, CDR2 FNYEAQ, per germline. With 3 bases removed from V and 7 bases from J, the gap between germline ends came to 22 bases. The CDR3 reads CASSFVEGGGVREQYF. In nucleotides, the CDR3 is TGTGCCAGCAGCTTCGTGGAAGGAGGCGGGGTTCGGGAGCAGTACTTC.

This chain connects TRBV10-1 to TRBJ2-1, with D perhaps TRBD1 or TRBD2 (5 bases each). Germline CDR1 is WNHNN and CDR2 is SYGVQD (reference sequence). This CDR3 region has 13 residues. The germline V and J ends were trimmed by 3 bases and 9 bases, with 12 bases remaining between them. Here the CDR3 reads CASSDNPGGEQFF. CDR3 bases: TGCGCCAGCAGTGATAATCCTGGGGGTGAGCAGTTCTTC.

This clone was detected only a few times. The chain carries TRBV6-6 and TRBJ2-7, with unresolved D. The CDR3 covers 15 residues. In germline, CDR1 is MNHNY, CDR2 SVGAGI (reference sequence). V lost 0 bases to trimming and J lost 0 bases, with 9 bases between them. The DNA for the CDR3 is TGTGCCAGCAGTTACTCCGATTCGGGCTCCTACGAGCAGTACTTC. It specifies CASSYSDSGSYEQYF.

CDR3 loop: CASSLFFGRETQYF. CDR3 nucleotides: TGTGCCAGCAGCTTGTTTTTCGGTCGGGAGACCCAGTACTTC. J is TRBJ2-5 and V is TRBV5-5; D gene uncertain. This CDR3 has 14 amino acids. V lost 1 base and J lost 5, with 12 bases in between. The V gene's germline CDR1 is SGHKS and CDR2 YYEKEE (reference sequence).

The rearrangement links TRBV19 to TRBJ1-1; D is unclear. Germline V gene sequence: CDR1 LNHDA, CDR2 SQIVND (reference sequence). Trimming took off 6 bases at V and 2 bases at J, with 16 bases between the two ends. This CDR3 spans 15 amino acids. CDR3 DNA sequence: TGTGCCAGTAGCCCAATCTGGCAGCCAAACACTGAAGCTTTCTTT. Its translation: CASSPIWQPNTEAFF.

This clone has only one observation. V and J are TRBV11-2 and TRBJ2-7, with TRBD2 matching over 10 bases. Germline V lookup: CDR1 SGHAT, CDR2 FQNNGV. This CDR3 is 14 amino acids long. After removal of 1 base from V and 3 bases from J, the junction contained 0 bases not matched to a gene. The CDR3 protein is CASSLGTSGYEQYF. The CDR3 nucleotides read TGTGCCAGCAGCTTAGGGACTAGCGGCTACGAGCAGTACTTC.

The gene calls are TRBV11-2 and TRBJ2-3, with D perhaps matching TRBD1 (7 bases). There are 16 residues in the CDR3. Germline V lookup: CDR1 SGHAT, CDR2 FQNNGV. The V end was cut by 6 bases, the J end by 1 base, with 17 bases between. CDR3 in amino acids: CASRPYGGTGTDTQYF. The CDR3 region has the DNA TGTGCCAGCAGACCCTATGGGGGGACAGGCACAGATACGCAGTATTTT.

This clone was recorded only once. The V and J genes are TRBV7-2 and TRBJ2-5; 8 bases align to TRBD2. Germline V gene lookup returns CDR1 SGHTA and CDR2 FQGNSA. The CDR3 totals 13 residues. The V and J ends lost 3 bases and 4 bases, in that order; junction bases with no gene match: 1. The CDR3 sequence is CASSFRGGETQYF. DNA of the CDR3: TGTGCCAGCAGCTTTCGGGGGGGAGAGACCCAGTACTTC.

This chain joins TRBV5-1 and TRBJ2-7, with 10 bases matching TRBD2. There are 15 residues in the CDR3. The trim removed 4 bases at V and 2 bases at J, leaving 6 bases unmatched. The germline V gene encodes CDR1 SGHRS and CDR2 YFSETQ. In DNA, the CDR3 is TGCGCCAGCAGCCCTTGGACTAGCGGTACCTACGAGCAGTACTTC. Its protein product is CASSPWTSGTYEQYF. Based on the CDR3 plus reference TRBV5-1 and TRBJ2-7, the full variable domain is KAGVTQTPRYLIKTRGQQVTLSCSPISGHRSVSWYQQTPGQGLQFLFEYFSETQRNKGNFPGRFSGRQFSNSRSEMNVSTLELGDSALYLCASSPWTSGTYEQYFGPGTRLTVT.

This clone was seen more than once but under ten times. The rearrangement joins TRBV6-8 to TRBJ1-1; 7 nucleotides match TRBD1. V was pared by 2 bases and J by 3 bases, with 6 bases of the junction left unmatched. Germline CDR1 MNHGY, CDR2 SAAAGT. This CDR3 is built from 15 residues. CDR3 residues: CASSYRDQGDTEAFF. CDR3 DNA: TGTGCCAGCAGTTACAGGGACCAGGGGGACACTGAAGCTTTCTTT.

This clone was detected once. The chain employs TRBV10-3 and TRBJ2-3; the D gene could be TRBD1 or TRBD2 (6 bases each). V lost 3 bases to trimming and J lost 3 bases, with 19 bases between them. The germline V gene encodes CDR1 ENHRY and CDR2 SYGVKD. The CDR3 has 17 amino acids. The CDR3 bases are TGTGCCATCAGTGAATGGGGGGACACGGTCGGGACAGATACGCAGTATTTT. Its protein is CAISEWGDTVGTDTQYF.

The rearrangement joins TRBV7-9 to TRBJ1-2; D remains ambiguous. Trimming took 0 bases from V and 4 from J, leaving 6 bases between them. The CDR3 runs 13 residues. Germline assignment: CDR1 SEHNR and CDR2 FQNEAQ (reference sequence). CDR3 sequence reads: CASSLAGFYGYTF. In nucleotides, the CDR3 is TGTGCCAGCAGCTTAGCAGGGTTCTATGGCTACACCTTC.

This clone was observed a single time. V usage is TRBV9 and J usage is TRBJ1-2; D might be TRBD1 (5 bases). V lost 4 bases and J 5 bases, leaving 21 bases between the germline ends. The length of the CDR3 is 16 residues. CDR1 is SGDLS, CDR2 YYNGEE, per germline. This chain's CDR3 is CASSSRVDHSNYGYTF. The CDR3 nucleotides read TGTGCCAGCAGCAGCAGGGTGGACCACTCGAATTATGGCTACACCTTC.

Of note for this clone: The same CDR3 also results from other DNA sequences found in this sample. The rearrangement joins TRBV9 to TRBJ2-2; no firm D call. The germline CDR1 and CDR2 sequences are SGDLS and YYNGEE. The length of the CDR3 is 13 residues. Trimming left V 2 bases short and J 5 bases short, with 7 bases between. In DNA, the CDR3 is TGTGCCAGCAGCGTCGACGGTACCGGGGAGCTGTTTTTT. It is translated as CASSVDGTGELFF. The complete variable domain, with remaining parts taken from reference TRBV9 and TRBJ2-2, reads DSGVTQTPKHLITATGQRVTLRCSPRSGDLSVYWYQQSLDQGLQFLIQYYNGEERAKGNILERFSAQQFPDLHSELNLSSLELGDSALYFCASSVDGTGELFFGEGSRLTVL.

The chain combines TRBV19 with TRBJ1-1; D is unresolved. Per the germline V gene, CDR1 is LNHDA and CDR2 is SQIVND (reference sequence). This CDR3 region has 13 residues. Trimming removed 8 bases at V and 1 base at J, with 11 bases between. CDR3 nucleotide sequence: TGTGCCAGTGGATTCGGGTGGAACACTGAAGCTTTCTTT. Residues: CASGFGWNTEAFF.

The chain joins TRBV4-3 to TRBJ1-1; D unclear. The CDR3 contains 18 residues. Germline V gives CDR1 LGHNA, CDR2 YSLEER. V was trimmed by 2 bases and J by 1 base, leaving 20 bases between them. CDR3 residues: CASSQKIRHHRRNTEAFF. The CDR3 DNA is TGCGCCAGCAGCCAAAAGATTAGACACCACCGGCGGAACACTGAAGCTTTCTTT.